This T cell receptor (beta chain) was recovered during a study of T cells in Graves' hyperthyroidism and ophthalmopathy. Amplification of TCR beta CDR3 regions used RNA as the template. The TCR CDR3 first-round RT-PCR relied on the HTBI primer set. TCRdb called the multiplex PCR reads again in MiXCR, with one record for every CDR3 protein. The sample yields about 420,000 distinct CDR3 sequences, 15% to 18% seen once. Per germline, CDR1 SEHNR and CDR2 FQNEAQ (reference sequence). V lost 5 bases and J lost 3; bases outside the gene matches: 10. CDR3 size: 15 residues. The origin of this receptor is a woman between 18 and 29 years old with Graves' hyperthyroidism. Sequencing was done on a sample of blood. This chain joins TRBV7-9 and TRBJ2-7, with 7 bases matching TRBD1. CDR3 region: CASSPMRTGNYEQYF. CDR3 in DNA: TGTGCCAGCAGCCCTATGAGGACAGGAAACTACGAGCAGTACTTC.